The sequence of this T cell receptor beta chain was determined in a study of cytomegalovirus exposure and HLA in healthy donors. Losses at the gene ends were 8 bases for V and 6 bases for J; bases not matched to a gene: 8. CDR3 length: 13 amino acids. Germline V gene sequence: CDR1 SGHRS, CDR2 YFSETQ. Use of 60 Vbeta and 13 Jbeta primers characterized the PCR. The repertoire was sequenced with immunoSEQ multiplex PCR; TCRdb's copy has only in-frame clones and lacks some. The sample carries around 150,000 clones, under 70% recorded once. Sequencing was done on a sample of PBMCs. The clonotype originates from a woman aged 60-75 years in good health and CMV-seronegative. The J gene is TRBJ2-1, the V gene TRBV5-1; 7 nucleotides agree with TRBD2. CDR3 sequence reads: CASFETGGNEQFF. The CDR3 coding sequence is TGCGCCAGTTTCGAGACGGGGGGCAATGAGCAGTTCTTC.